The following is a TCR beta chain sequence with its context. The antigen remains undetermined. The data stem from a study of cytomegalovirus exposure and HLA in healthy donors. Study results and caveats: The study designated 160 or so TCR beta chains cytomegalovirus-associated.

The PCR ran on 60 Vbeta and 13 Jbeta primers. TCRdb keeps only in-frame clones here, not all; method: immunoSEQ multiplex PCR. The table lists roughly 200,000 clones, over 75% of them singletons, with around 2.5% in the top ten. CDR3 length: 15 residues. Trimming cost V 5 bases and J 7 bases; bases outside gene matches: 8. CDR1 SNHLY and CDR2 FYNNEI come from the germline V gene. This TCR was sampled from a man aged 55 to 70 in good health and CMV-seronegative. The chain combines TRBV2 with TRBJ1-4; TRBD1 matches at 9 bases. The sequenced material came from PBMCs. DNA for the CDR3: TGTGCCAGCAGTAGGGTACAGGGGGCGGTTGAAAAACTGTTTTTT. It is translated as CASSRVQGAVEKLFF.